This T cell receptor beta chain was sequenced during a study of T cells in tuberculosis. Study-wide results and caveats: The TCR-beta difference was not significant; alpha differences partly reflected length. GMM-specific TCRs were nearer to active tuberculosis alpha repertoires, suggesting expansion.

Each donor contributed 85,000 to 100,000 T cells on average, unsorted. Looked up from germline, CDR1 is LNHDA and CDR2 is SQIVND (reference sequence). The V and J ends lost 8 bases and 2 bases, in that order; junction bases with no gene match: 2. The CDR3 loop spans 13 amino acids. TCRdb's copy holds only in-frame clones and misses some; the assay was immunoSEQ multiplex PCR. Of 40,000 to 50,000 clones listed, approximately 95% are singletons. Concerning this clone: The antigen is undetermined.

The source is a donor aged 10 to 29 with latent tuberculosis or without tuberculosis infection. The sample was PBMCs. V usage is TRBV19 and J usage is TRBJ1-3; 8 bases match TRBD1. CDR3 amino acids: CASSRGPGNTIYF. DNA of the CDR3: TGTGCCAGTTCCAGGGGGCCTGGAAACACCATATATTTT.